Listed below are T cell receptor beta chains from one sample, sequenced in a study of shared clonotypes between healthy human individuals. Sequencing was performed with immunoSEQ multiplex PCR; in TCRdb, only in-frame clones are kept and a portion is missing. The sample yields nearly 2 million clones, approximately 95% seen once. The sample was naive CD8+ T cells sorted from blood. The receptors stem from a man aged 18 to 35 in good health. Both conserved end residues are part of each CDR3. The order of the fields is J gene, V gene, clone size, D gene, CDR3 protein, CDR3 DNA. D genes are given only for firm matches. A clone size is listed for some rows: how often the clone was seen (once, few, many), or a class if it is expanded.

TRBJ2-7 TRBV6-5 - - CASRYREGTYEQYF TGTGCCAGCAGGTACAGGGAAGGAACCTACGAGCAGTACTTC
TRBJ2-5 TRBV30 once TRBD2 CAWGPREPQSAWGGQETQYF TGTGCCTGGGGCCCCAGAGAACCCCAAAGCGCGTGGGGAGGGCAAGAGACCCAGTACTTC
TRBJ1-2 TRBV27 - - CASSLKGVYYGYTF TGTGCCAGCAGTTTAAAGGGGGTTTACTATGGCTACACCTTC
TRBJ1-2 TRBV25-1 - - CASSEVGQGHGYTF TGTGCCAGCAGTGAGGTTGGGCAGGGCCATGGGTACACCTTC
TRBJ2-5 TRBV15 - TRBD1 CATSRDGVWSGQPQETQYF TGTGCCACCAGCAGAGATGGGGTCTGGTCGGGACAGCCCCAAGAGACCCAGTACTTC
TRBJ1-6 TRBV28 - TRBD1 CASSLWGLGTEGSYNSPLHF TGTGCCAGCAGTTTATGGGGCCTCGGGACAGAGGGCTCCTATAATTCACCCCTCCACTTT
TRBJ2-7 TRBV27 - - CASSNREGYYEQYF TGTGCCAGCAGCAACAGGGAAGGGTACTACGAGCAGTACTTC
TRBJ1-4 TRBV6-5 once - CASSEFATNEKLFF TGTGCCAGCAGCGAATTTGCAACTAATGAAAAACTGTTTTTT
TRBJ2-7 TRBV27 - - CASSSFPGAGYEQYF TGTGCCAGCAGTTCATTTCCAGGGGCGGGGTACGAGCAGTACTTC
TRBJ2-3 TRBV2 - TRBD1 CASSVGQGPDTQYF TGTGCCAGCAGTGTCGGACAGGGTCCAGATACGCAGTATTTT
TRBJ2-1 TRBV6-6 - - CASSNEGAYNEQFF TGTGCCAGCAGTAATGAAGGGGCCTACAATGAGCAGTTCTTC
TRBJ2-1 TRBV2 - - CASTVVGDRYNEQFF TGTGCCAGCACCGTCGTGGGCGATCGGTACAATGAGCAGTTCTTC
TRBJ1-1 TRBV6-4 - TRBD1 CARFRRPSGQGYTEAFF TGTGCCAGGTTTCGTCGACCCTCGGGACAGGGCTACACTGAAGCTTTCTTT
TRBJ2-2 TRBV5-1 - - CASSLLDPGGELFF TGCGCCAGCAGCTTGCTGGACCCCGGCGGGGAGCTGTTTTTT